This T cell receptor (beta chain) was documented in a study of T cells after posttransplantation cyclophosphamide. This clone rates as medium-sized. Using immunoSEQ multiplex PCR, the repertoire was profiled, and TCRdb retains in-frame clones only, with some absent. In total the sample includes thousands of clones, none of them seen once. Cyclophosphamide on days +3 and +4 followed busulfan-fludarabine conditioning and a marrow graft. The V gene's germline CDR1 is SGHTA and CDR2 FQGNSA. V lost 5 bases, J lost 0 bases, and 2 bases stayed unmatched. CDR3 length: 15 amino acids. The clonotype was recovered from a female patient aged 50-65 years who received an allogeneic stem cell transplant from a related donor, was CMV-positive, and had no GVHD. The graft donor may be the source of some T cells. V gene TRBV7-2 combines with J gene TRBJ1-2, with TRBD1 identical over 11 bases. Sequenced here: PBMCs, sampled after allogeneic stem cell transplant with posttransplant cyclophosphamide. CDR3 residues: CASSPGQGANYGYTF. The CDR3 DNA is TGTGCCAGCAGCCCGGGACAGGGGGCTAACTATGGCTACACCTTC.